The 8 T cell receptor beta chains presented below share a single source sample, sequenced in a study of T-cell memory formation after mild COVID-19. TCRdb reprocessed the 5' RACE reads via MiXCR and lists one record per CDR3 protein. The sample lists more than 80,000 distinct CDR3 sequences; over 15% were seen once. Source material: PBMCs or a T cell subset sorted from them (not recorded which). These receptors were taken from an adult woman who had mild COVID-19 (a few samples of this study predate the infection). Cell type and time point are not known.

The chain carries TRBV20-1 and TRBJ2-7, with unresolved D. V was shortened by 0 bases and J by 4 bases, with 10 bases between the two germline ends. Per germline, CDR1 DFQATT and CDR2 SNEGSKA (reference sequence). The CDR3 is 13 amino acids. DNA for the CDR3: TGCAGTGCTAGAGATAAACTCTTATACGAGCAGTACTTC. Translation: CSARDKLLYEQYF.

J is TRBJ2-1 and V is TRBV6-5, with TRBD2 matching over 9 bases. The CDR3 contains 16 residues. V lost 0 bases and J lost 9; bases outside the gene matches: 9. In germline, CDR1 is MNHEY, CDR2 SVGAGI. The CDR3 DNA sequence: TGTGCCAGCAGTTACTCGGTAGCGGGAGCTAGGAGTGAGCAGTTCTTC. This codes for CASSYSVAGARSEQFF.

This clonotype was counted between two and nine times. The chain recombines TRBV7-9 with TRBJ2-7; D gene unclear. V was clipped by 5 bases and J by 5 bases, with 4 bases between them. This CDR3 region has 10 residues. The germline V gene encodes CDR1 SEHNR and CDR2 FQNEAQ (reference sequence). The CDR3 DNA is TGTGCCAGCAGCCAGAACGAGCAGTACTTC. Its translation is CASSQNEQYF. The whole variable domain, filled in from reference TRBV7-9 and TRBJ2-7, reads DTGVSQNPRHKITKRGQNVTFRCDPISEHNRLYWYRQTLGQGPEFLTYFQNEAQLEKSRLLSDRFSAERPKGSFSTLEIQRTEQGDSAMYLCASSQNEQYFGPGTRLTVT.

The V call is TRBV5-5, the J call TRBJ2-3; D unclear. Germline CDR1 is SGHKS and CDR2 is YYEKEE (reference sequence). This CDR3 spans 14 amino acids. V dropped 2 bases and J dropped 0 bases, with 7 bases sitting between them. Here the CDR3 DNA reads TGTGCCAGCAGCTTCCGGACGAGCACAGATACGCAGTATTTT. Amino acids: CASSFRTSTDTQYF. Full variable domain (rest looked up from reference TRBV5-5 and TRBJ2-3): DAGVTQSPTHLIKTRGQQVTLRCSPISGHKSVSWYQQVLGQGPQFIFQYYEKEERGRGNFPDRFSARQFPNYSSELNVNALLLGDSALYLCASSFRTSTDTQYFGPGTRLTVL.

This clonotype was found a few times. This chain uses TRBV28 with TRBJ1-1; 7 bases are a match to TRBD1. This CDR3 comprises 13 residues. Germline CDR1 is MDHEN and CDR2 is SYDVKM. Unmatched junction bases numbered 6, after V lost 3 bases and J lost 8 bases. CDR3 residues: CASSFLPGGEAFF. As DNA, the CDR3 is TGTGCCAGCAGTTTCTTGCCAGGGGGGGAAGCTTTCTTT.

The rearrangement links TRBV5-1 to TRBJ1-2, with 7 nucleotides matching TRBD1. Germline CDR1 and CDR2: SGHRS and YFSETQ. The V segment lost 0 bases and the J segment 1 base; nucleotides outside the gene matches: 6. The CDR3 is 16 amino acids. The CDR3 is CASSLAETGSNYGYTF. The CDR3 nucleotides are TGCGCCAGCAGCTTGGCCGAGACAGGGAGTAACTATGGCTACACCTTC.

As regards this clonotype: One junction end disagrees with the germline gene, perhaps due to a read error. The J gene is TRBJ2-7, the V gene TRBV7-9; TRBD1 might be the D (6 bases). The CDR3 has 13 residues. CDR1 SEHNR and CDR2 FQNEAQ come from the germline V gene (reference sequence). In DNA, the CDR3 is TGTGCCAGCAGCCCCTCATCAGGACAGAAGGTGAACTTC. Its translation: CASSPSSGQKVNF.

This clonotype showed up just a few times. The chain employs TRBV7-2 and TRBJ1-1; 7 positions match TRBD1. The junction had 10 bases not matched to a gene; V was cut back by 5 bases and J by 4 bases. This CDR3 is built from 15 residues. CDR1 is SGHTA and CDR2 is FQGNSA in the germline V gene. CDR3 DNA: TGTGCCAGCAGCAGAGTAATGACAGGGCCCACTGAAGCTTTCTTT. Residues: CASSRVMTGPTEAFF.